The 10 T cell receptor beta chains presented below share a single source sample, sequenced in a study of persistence of HIV-infected CD4 T cells. Cells were stimulated with overlapping HIV-1 Gag 15-mer peptides. Sorting selected CD4+ T cells upregulating both CD40 ligand and CD69. Antigen specificity for these receptors is unknown. The immunoSEQ assay was version 4, run in survey mode. Sequencing was performed with immunoSEQ multiplex PCR; in TCRdb, only in-frame clones are kept and a portion is missing. The sample lists about 10,000 clones; more than 65% were seen once. The starting material was CD4+ T cells sorted from PBMCs after approximately 18-hour stimulation, obtained from a patient who received antiretroviral therapy. These receptors came from an adult woman with HIV who was CMV-seropositive.

The chain uses TRBV18 and TRBJ1-1; maybe TRBD1 (5 bases). From germline, CDR1 is KGHSH and CDR2 LQKENI. CDR3 length: 15 residues. V was trimmed by 2 bases and J by 4 bases, leaving 14 bases between them. Here the CDR3 reads CASSPGGRRGTEAFF. The CDR3 DNA follows: TGTGCCAGCTCACCAGGGGGGAGGAGGGGCACTGAAGCTTTCTTT.

The CDR3 loop is CASKDRISSEQYF. In DNA form, the CDR3 reads TGTGCCAGCAAGGACAGGATCAGCTCCGAGCAGTACTTC. This chain uses TRBV6-5 with TRBJ2-7; 7 bases match TRBD1. The J segment lost 6 bases and the V segment lost 7 bases, leaving 9 bases of the junction unmatched. Germline lookup yields CDR1 MNHEY and CDR2 SVGAGI. CDR3 length: 13 amino acids.

The chain recombines TRBV19 with TRBJ2-3; 13 nucleotides match TRBD2. V shed 5 bases, J shed 3 bases, and the junction held 5 bases outside the gene matches. CDR1 is LNHDA, CDR2 SQIVND, per germline (reference sequence). The CDR3 extends over 16 amino acids. DNA of the CDR3: TGTGCCAGTAGTCTCAAGACTAGCGGGAGGACAGATACGCAGTATTTT. It yields the protein CASSLKTSGRTDTQYF.

This rearrangement joins TRBV3-1 (or the pseudogene TRBV3-2) to TRBJ1-1; D is unclear. The germline V gene has CDR1 LGHDT and CDR2 YNNKEL (reference sequence). This CDR3 has 11 amino acids. V gave up 5 bases and J gave up 4 bases, with 5 bases separating them. The CDR3 region is CASSEATEAFF. CDR3 coding DNA: TGTGCCAGCAGCGAGGCCACTGAAGCTTTCTTT.

This rearrangement joins TRBV21-1 to TRBJ1-2; the tabulated D call, TRBD1, remains unverified against the DNA. TRBV21-1 is a pseudogene. The CDR3 contains 20 residues. Written as DNA, the CDR3 is TGTGCCAGCAGCAAAGCGTTTCCAACACCTATAACAGGGGGAAACTATGGCTACACCTTC. Protein product: CASSKAFPTPITGGNYGYTF.

The V gene is TRBV19, the J gene TRBJ1-2, with D hard to call. Germline V CDR1 and CDR2: LNHDA, SQIVND (reference sequence). The CDR3 runs 14 residues. Deletions cut 0 bases from V and 0 bases from J, with 5 bases between. CDR3 sequence: CASSIDLSNYGYTF. The DNA of the CDR3 is TGTGCCAGTAGTATAGACCTATCTAACTATGGCTACACCTTC.

The V call is TRBV6-2 or TRBV6-3, the J call TRBJ2-3; no definite D call. Trimming took off 1 base at V and 0 bases at J, with 11 bases between the two ends. Germline V CDR1 and CDR2: MNHEY, SVGEGT. CDR3 length: 16 residues. The CDR3 loop reads CASSYYSLGSTDTQYF. DNA for the CDR3: TGTGCCAGCAGTTACTACAGTCTGGGTAGCACAGATACGCAGTATTTT.

The chain recombines TRBV30 with TRBJ1-2; the D is unclear. Germline V gene data show CDR1 as GTSNPN and CDR2 as SVGIG (reference sequence). Trimming removed 2 bases at V and 7 bases at J, with 11 bases between. CDR3 size: 12 residues. The CDR3 DNA reads TGTGCCTGGAGTACCGGGAGCCTTGGCTACACCTTC. As protein: CAWSTGSLGYTF.

This CDR3 is CASSPSGNQPQHF. In DNA form, the CDR3 reads TGCGCCAGCAGCCCTTCAGGCAATCAGCCCCAGCATTTT. This chain joins TRBV5-1 and TRBJ1-5; D remains unclear. The CDR3 runs to 13 residues. CDR1 and CDR2 (germline): SGHRS, YFSETQ. V was shortened by 4 bases and J by 2 bases, with 7 bases between the two germline ends.

This clone was detected once. The chain carries TRBV6-5 and TRBJ2-2; D might be TRBD2 (7 bases). Trimming removed 6 bases at V and 6 bases at J, with 11 bases between. The germline gives CDR1 MNHEY, CDR2 SVGAGI. This CDR3 is built from 13 residues. The chain's CDR3 is CASSPGGSGELFF. DNA of the CDR3: TGTGCCAGCAGCCCGGGGGGCTCCGGGGAGCTGTTTTTT.